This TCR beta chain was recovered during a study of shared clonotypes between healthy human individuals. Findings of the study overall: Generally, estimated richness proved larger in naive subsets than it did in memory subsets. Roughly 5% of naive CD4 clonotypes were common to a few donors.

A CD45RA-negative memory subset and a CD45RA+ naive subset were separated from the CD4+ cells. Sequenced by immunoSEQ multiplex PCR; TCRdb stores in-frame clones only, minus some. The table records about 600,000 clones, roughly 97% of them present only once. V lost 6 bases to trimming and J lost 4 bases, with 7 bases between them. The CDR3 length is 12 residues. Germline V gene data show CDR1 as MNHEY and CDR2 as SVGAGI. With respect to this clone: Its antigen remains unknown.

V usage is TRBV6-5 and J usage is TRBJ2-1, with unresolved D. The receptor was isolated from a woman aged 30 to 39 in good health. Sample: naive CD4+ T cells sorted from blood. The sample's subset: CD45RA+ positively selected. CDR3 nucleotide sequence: TGTGCCAGCAGGCAGGCATACAATGAGCAGTTCTTC. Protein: CASRQAYNEQFF.